These T cell receptor beta chains were read from a single sample in a study of cytomegalovirus exposure and HLA in healthy donors. TCRdb's copy holds only in-frame clones and misses some; the assay was immunoSEQ multiplex PCR. The table lists about 130,000 clones, 80% of them singletons. The sequencing input was PBMCs. Every receptor here comes from a woman aged 40 to 55 in good health and CMV-seronegative. Both conserved end residues are part of each CDR3. The D gene is left open where the match is weak. A row's size may be missing; if present it is once, few, many or a size class.

cdr3_nt | cdr3_aa | clone_size | j_call | v_call | d_call
TGTGCCAGCAGCTTAGTAAGCGGGAGGGCCAGTGAGCAGTTCTTC | CASSLVSGRASEQFF | . | TRBJ2-1 | TRBV7-3 | TRBD2
TGTGCCAGCAGCTTAGTAGGGGGCACAAACACCGGGGAGCTGTTTTTT | CASSLVGGTNTGELFF | . | TRBJ2-2 | TRBV7-6 | TRBD1
TGTGCCAGCGAGGGACACCTTTCCAACTCCTACGAGCAGTACTTC | CASEGHLSNSYEQYF | . | TRBJ2-7 | TRBV11-2 | .
TGTGCCAGCAGCCCTCAACCTGGACAGGGTAGCACTAATGAAAAACTGTTTTTT | CASSPQPGQGSTNEKLFF | . | TRBJ1-4 | TRBV7-9 | TRBD1
TGTGCCAGCAGACCCCGGGAAAACAATGAGCAGTTCTTC | CASRPRENNEQFF | . | TRBJ2-1 | TRBV5-4 | .
TGTGCCAGTAGTTCCTATTACTCGGGATCCTACCTTCATGGCTACACCTTC | CASSSYYSGSYLHGYTF | . | TRBJ1-2 | TRBV19 | .
TGTGCCAGCAGCTTGGATTACAGTGACTATGGCTACACCTTC | CASSLDYSDYGYTF | . | TRBJ1-2 | TRBV5-6 | .
TGTGCCATCGGCAAAGGGGACAGGCTGAACACTGAAGCTTTCTTT | CAIGKGDRLNTEAFF | . | TRBJ1-1 | TRBV10-3 | TRBD1
TGTGCCAGCACGACTTTAGCAACTAATGAAAAACTGTTTTTT | CASTTLATNEKLFF | . | TRBJ1-4 | TRBV2 | .
TGTGCCAGCAGTTACTCCCTAGTTGCGGGACCCTACGAGCAGTACTTC | CASSYSLVAGPYEQYF | . | TRBJ2-7 | TRBV6-6 | .
TGCGCCAGCAGCCTAACCCAGGGGTCGGCCAAAAACATTCAGTACTTC | CASSLTQGSAKNIQYF | . | TRBJ2-4 | TRBV4-3 | .
TGTGCCAGCACCTCGAACATGAACACTGAAGCTTTCTTT | CASTSNMNTEAFF | . | TRBJ1-1 | TRBV6-6 | .
TGTGCCAGCAGTCCGCGGGCTAGCGGGGGCGCTCGGGTAGATACGCAGTATTTT | CASSPRASGGARVDTQYF | . | TRBJ2-3 | TRBV25-1 | TRBD2
TGTGCCACCACGTCGGGCTTAGGAGGGTCGTACGAGCAGTACTTC | CATTSGLGGSYEQYF | few | TRBJ2-7 | TRBV15 | .
TGTGCCAGCAGCTTGGCGGAGGGCACGGGGGAGCAGTACTTC | CASSLAEGTGEQYF | . | TRBJ2-7 | TRBV13 | .
TGTGCCATCAGTGAGCGAGGCGGGCAGACCCAGTACTTC | CAISERGGQTQYF | few | TRBJ2-5 | TRBV10-3 | .
TGCGCCAGCAGCCAACTAGCGGGGGGGCCATGGGAGACCCAGTACTTC | CASSQLAGGPWETQYF | . | TRBJ2-5 | TRBV4-3 | TRBD2
TGTGCCAGCAGCCAAGATAGTCGACAGAGCAATCAGCCCCAGCATTTT | CASSQDSRQSNQPQHF | few | TRBJ1-5 | TRBV4-2 | .
TGCGCCAGCAGCCATCCTGGAGGGGGCACTGAGCAGTTCTTC | CASSHPGGGTEQFF | . | TRBJ2-1 | TRBV4-1 | .
TGTGCCAGCAGTGGATACCGGGACAGGGGTTGGGGCTACACCTTC | CASSGYRDRGWGYTF | . | TRBJ1-2 | TRBV6-1 | TRBD1
TGTGCCAGCAGCCCCTTAGGCCGGGGGGCCGGGTACAATGAGCAGTTCTTC | CASSPLGRGAGYNEQFF | . | TRBJ2-1 | TRBV13 | .
TGTGCCAGCAGACCGGACAGGAATGAGCAGTTCTTC | CASRPDRNEQFF | . | TRBJ2-1 | TRBV28 | TRBD1
TGTGCCAGCAGCCAAGAGGCGGGGGGGCCCTACGAGCAGTACTTC | CASSQEAGGPYEQYF | . | TRBJ2-7 | TRBV4-2 | TRBD2
TGTGCCTGCCGGGTCTCAATAACCTACGAGCAGTACTTC | CACRVSITYEQYF | . | TRBJ2-7 | TRBV2 | .
TGTGCCAGCAGTTTAGTGGCCTCCTACGAGCAGTACTTC | CASSLVASYEQYF | . | TRBJ2-7 | TRBV27 | .
TGTGCCAGCAGTGTATCAAAAGCCTATGGCTACACCTTC | CASSVSKAYGYTF | . | TRBJ1-2 | TRBV6-1 | .
TGCAGCAGCGGCCAGAGTTACAATGAGCAGTTCTTC | CSSGQSYNEQFF | . | TRBJ2-1 | TRBV29-1 | .
TGTGCCAGCAGCCCCAAGGGCGAAACAGGGCAGCCCCAGCATTTT | CASSPKGETGQPQHF | . | TRBJ1-5 | TRBV7-9 | .
TGCGCCAGCAGCCAAGCAACGACAGGGGAGGGGTATGGCTACACCTTC | CASSQATTGEGYGYTF | . | TRBJ1-2 | TRBV4-3 | TRBD1
TGCAGCGTTGAGGAGGACAGAACCTACGAGCAGTACTTC | CSVEEDRTYEQYF | . | TRBJ2-7 | TRBV29-1 | .
TGTGCCAGCAGCCCAGACCAGGGGGTGATTCGTGAGCAGTTCTTC | CASSPDQGVIREQFF | . | TRBJ2-1 | TRBV7-9 | TRBD1
TGTGCCACCAGCAGAGGAGGGGGGGAAGAGACCCAGTACTTC | CATSRGGGEETQYF | . | TRBJ2-5 | TRBV15 | .
TGTGCCAGCAGTCTCTCCGGGGGGGGAACCAATGAGCAGTTCTTC | CASSLSGGGTNEQFF | . | TRBJ2-1 | TRBV28 | TRBD2
TGTGCCAGCACCGAGGCGGGGTTGGGCACTGAAGCTTTCTTT | CASTEAGLGTEAFF | . | TRBJ1-1 | TRBV25-1 | .
TGTGCCAGCAGTGGCAGGACAAACCTGGGCACAGATACGCAGTATTTT | CASSGRTNLGTDTQYF | . | TRBJ2-3 | TRBV6-1 | .
TGTGCCAGCAGCTTAGGGCAGGCGAACACCGGGGAGCTGTTTTTT | CASSLGQANTGELFF | . | TRBJ2-2 | TRBV7-2 | .
TGTGCCAGCTCGGACAGGGGGGGCACTAATGAAAAACTGTTTTTT | CASSDRGGTNEKLFF | few | TRBJ1-4 | TRBV6-5 | TRBD1
TGCAGCGTTGCCAAAGGGGGCTCCTACGAGCAGTACTTC | CSVAKGGSYEQYF | once | TRBJ2-7 | TRBV29-1 | .
TGTGCCAGTAGACAGGGGGCTTCATACGAGCAGTACTTC | CASRQGASYEQYF | . | TRBJ2-7 | TRBV19 | TRBD1
TGCAGCGCAATAACAGGGATGAACACTGAAGCTTTCTTT | CSAITGMNTEAFF | once | TRBJ1-1 | TRBV29-1 | .
TGTGCCAGCAGCCAAGATAGGGACAGGGGGAACGGCTACACCTTC | CASSQDRDRGNGYTF | . | TRBJ1-2 | TRBV4-2 | TRBD1
TGTGCCAGTAGCCAAGGGGGCAGGGTAGGAGAAAAACTGTTTTTT | CASSQGGRVGEKLFF | . | TRBJ1-4 | TRBV19 | TRBD1
TGTGCCAGCGGTCAGGGGAGGGCTAATGAAAAACTGTTTTTT | CASGQGRANEKLFF | . | TRBJ1-4 | TRBV2 | .
TGTGCCAGCAGCTGGGGATTACAGGGTAATGAGCAGTTCTTC | CASSWGLQGNEQFF | . | TRBJ2-1 | TRBV7-2 | .
TGTGCCGCTGCCGAGGCGGGACGGCTCTACAATGAGCAGTTCTTC | CAAAEAGRLYNEQFF | few | TRBJ2-1 | TRBV13 | .
TGTGCCAGCAGCGCCCTGGAGAGCGGGAGAACAGATACGCAGTATTTT | CASSALESGRTDTQYF | few | TRBJ2-3 | TRBV9 | TRBD2
TGCAGCGTTTCGGGGCAGGGGAACACAGATACGCAGTATTTT | CSVSGQGNTDTQYF | . | TRBJ2-3 | TRBV29-1 | .
TGTGCCAGCAGCTTTACACCGTTACAGGGGGTCCCGAACACTGAAGCTTTCTTT | CASSFTPLQGVPNTEAFF | . | TRBJ1-1 | TRBV7-3 | TRBD1
TGTGCCAGCAGTTTAACGCGGACAGGGAAAGCTTTCTTT | CASSLTRTGKAFF | . | TRBJ1-1 | TRBV6-5 | TRBD1
TGTGCCAGCAGCCCGAGTGGGAGCTCGGGCTACACCTTC | CASSPSGSSGYTF | once | TRBJ1-2 | TRBV7-2 | .
TGTGCCAGCAGCGTAGAAGGCAGGGCCTACGAGCAGTACTTC | CASSVEGRAYEQYF | . | TRBJ2-7 | TRBV9 | .
TGTGCCAGCAGCCAAGATTTAGCGGGAGTCTACAATGAGCAGTTCTTC | CASSQDLAGVYNEQFF | . | TRBJ2-1 | TRBV4-2 | TRBD2
TGCGCCAGCAGCCAAGATGAGGGGCAGGGGTATGGCTACACCTTC | CASSQDEGQGYGYTF | . | TRBJ1-2 | TRBV4-3 | .
TGCAGCGCCACGACAGCGCAGAACACTGAAGCTTTCTTT | CSATTAQNTEAFF | . | TRBJ1-1 | TRBV29-1 | .
TGTGCCAGCAGTTTCCGTCGGGGATCCACCGGGGAGCTGTTTTTT | CASSFRRGSTGELFF | . | TRBJ2-2 | TRBV28 | .
TGTGCCAGCAGCTTGGAGGGTAGCGGGGGATCCTACAATGAGCAGTTCTTC | CASSLEGSGGSYNEQFF | . | TRBJ2-1 | TRBV5-4 | TRBD2